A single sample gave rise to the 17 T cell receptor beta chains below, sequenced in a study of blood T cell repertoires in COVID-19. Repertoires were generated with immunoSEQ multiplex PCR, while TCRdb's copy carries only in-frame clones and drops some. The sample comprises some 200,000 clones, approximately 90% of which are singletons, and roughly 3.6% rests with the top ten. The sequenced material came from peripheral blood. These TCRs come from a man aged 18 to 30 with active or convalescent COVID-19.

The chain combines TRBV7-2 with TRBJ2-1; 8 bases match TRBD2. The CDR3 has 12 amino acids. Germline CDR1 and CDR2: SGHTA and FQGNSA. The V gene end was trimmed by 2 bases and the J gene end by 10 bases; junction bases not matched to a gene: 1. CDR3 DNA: TGTGCCAGCAGCTTAAGACTAGCGGAGCAGTTCTTC. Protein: CASSLRLAEQFF.

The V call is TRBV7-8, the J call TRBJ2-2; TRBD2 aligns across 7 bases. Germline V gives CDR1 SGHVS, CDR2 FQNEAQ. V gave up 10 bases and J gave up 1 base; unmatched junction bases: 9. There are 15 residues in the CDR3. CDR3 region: CATHLGGENTGELFF. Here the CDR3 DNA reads TGTGCCACCCACTTGGGGGGGGAGAACACCGGGGAGCTGTTTTTT.

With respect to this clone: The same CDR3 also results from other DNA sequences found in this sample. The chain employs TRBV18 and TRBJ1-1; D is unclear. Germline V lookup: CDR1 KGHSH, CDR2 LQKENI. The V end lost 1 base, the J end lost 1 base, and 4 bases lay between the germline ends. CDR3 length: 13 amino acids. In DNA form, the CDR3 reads TGTGCCAGCTCACCACAGCAGAACACTGAAGCTTTCTTT. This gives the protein CASSPQQNTEAFF. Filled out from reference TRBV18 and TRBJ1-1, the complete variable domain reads NAGVMQNPRHLVRRRGQEARLRCSPMKGHSHVYWYRQLPEEGLKFMVYLQKENIIDESGMPKERFSAEFPKEGPSILRIQQVVRGDSAAYFCASSPQQNTEAFFGQGTRLTVV.

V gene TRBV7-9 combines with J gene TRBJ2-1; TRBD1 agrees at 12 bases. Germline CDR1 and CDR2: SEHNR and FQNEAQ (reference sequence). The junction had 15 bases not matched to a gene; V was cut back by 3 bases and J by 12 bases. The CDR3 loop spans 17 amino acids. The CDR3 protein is CASSFTFGDRGLAGQFF. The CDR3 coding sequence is TGTGCCAGCAGCTTCACGTTCGGGGACAGGGGGCTTGCTGGGCAGTTCTTC.

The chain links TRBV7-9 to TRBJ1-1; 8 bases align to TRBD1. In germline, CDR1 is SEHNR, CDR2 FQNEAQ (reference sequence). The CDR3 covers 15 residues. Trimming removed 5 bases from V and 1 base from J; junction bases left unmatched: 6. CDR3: CASSTDRVGNTEAFF. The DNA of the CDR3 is TGTGCCAGCAGCACGGACAGGGTAGGGAACACTGAAGCTTTCTTT.

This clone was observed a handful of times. DNA of the CDR3: TGTGCCAGCAGCCCCGGACTAGCGATCTGGGAGCTGTTTTTT. Protein sequence: CASSPGLAIWELFF. V is TRBV7-9 and J is TRBJ2-2, with 9 bases lining up with TRBD2. CDR3 length: 14 residues. The junction had 7 bases not matched to a gene; V was cut back by 5 bases and J by 9 bases. Germline V gene sequence: CDR1 SEHNR, CDR2 FQNEAQ (reference sequence).

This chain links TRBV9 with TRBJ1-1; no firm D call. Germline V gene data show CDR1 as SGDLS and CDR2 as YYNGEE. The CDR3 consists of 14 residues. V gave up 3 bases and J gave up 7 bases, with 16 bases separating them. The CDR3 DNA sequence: TGTGCCAGCAGCGCCGACGGGAGAAACGGTGAAGCTTTCTTT. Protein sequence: CASSADGRNGEAFF.

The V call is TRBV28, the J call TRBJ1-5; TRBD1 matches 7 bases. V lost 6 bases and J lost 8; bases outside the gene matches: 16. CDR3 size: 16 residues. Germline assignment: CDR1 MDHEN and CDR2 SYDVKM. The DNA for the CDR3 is TGTGCCAGCAGGATAGACAGGAGGGGGCGTTGGGAGCCCCAGCATTTT. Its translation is CASRIDRRGRWEPQHF.

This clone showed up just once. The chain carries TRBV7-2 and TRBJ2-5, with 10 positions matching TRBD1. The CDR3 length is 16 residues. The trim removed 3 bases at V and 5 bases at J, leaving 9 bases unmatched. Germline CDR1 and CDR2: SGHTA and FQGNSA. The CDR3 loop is CASSLRDRGGFETQYF. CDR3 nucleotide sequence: TGTGCCAGCAGCTTGAGGGACAGGGGAGGTTTTGAGACCCAGTACTTC.

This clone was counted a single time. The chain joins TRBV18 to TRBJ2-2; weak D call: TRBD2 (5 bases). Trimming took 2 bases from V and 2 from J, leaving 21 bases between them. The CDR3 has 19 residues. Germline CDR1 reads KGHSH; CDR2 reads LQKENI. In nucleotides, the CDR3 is TGTGCCAGCTCACCAAGAGCCGACTGGGAGAACTCCAACACCGGGGAGCTGTTTTTT. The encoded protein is CASSPRADWENSNTGELFF.

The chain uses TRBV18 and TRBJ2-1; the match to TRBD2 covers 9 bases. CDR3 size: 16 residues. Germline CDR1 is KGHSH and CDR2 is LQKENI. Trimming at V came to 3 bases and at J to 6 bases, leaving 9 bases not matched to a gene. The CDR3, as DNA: TGTGCCAGCTCACCCTACGGCGGGAGGGCCAGCAATGAGCAGTTCTTC. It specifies CASSPYGGRASNEQFF.

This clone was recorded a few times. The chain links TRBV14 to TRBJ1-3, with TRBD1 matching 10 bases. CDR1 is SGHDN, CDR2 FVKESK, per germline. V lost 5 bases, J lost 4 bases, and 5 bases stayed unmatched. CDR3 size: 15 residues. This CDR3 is CASSGDRGSGNTIYF. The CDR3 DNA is TGTGCCAGCAGCGGGGACAGGGGATCGGGAAACACCATATATTTT.

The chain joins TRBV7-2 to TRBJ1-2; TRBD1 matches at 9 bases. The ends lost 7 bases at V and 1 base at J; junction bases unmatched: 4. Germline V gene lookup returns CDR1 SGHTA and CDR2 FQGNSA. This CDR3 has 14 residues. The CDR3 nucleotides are TGTGCCAGCAAGGAGGGACAGGGTAACTATGGCTACACCTTC. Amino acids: CASKEGQGNYGYTF.

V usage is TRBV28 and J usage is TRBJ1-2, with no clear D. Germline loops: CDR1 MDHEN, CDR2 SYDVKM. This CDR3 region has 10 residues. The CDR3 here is CVAGEVGYTF. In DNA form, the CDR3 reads TGTGTGGCTGGAGAAGTGGGCTACACCTTC.

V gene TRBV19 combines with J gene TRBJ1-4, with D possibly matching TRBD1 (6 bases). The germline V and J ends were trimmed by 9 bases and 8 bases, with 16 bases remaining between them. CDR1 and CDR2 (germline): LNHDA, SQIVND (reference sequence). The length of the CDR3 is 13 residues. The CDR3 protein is CASEQGGREKLFF. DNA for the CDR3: TGTGCCAGCGAACAGGGTGGGAGAGAAAAACTGTTTTTT.

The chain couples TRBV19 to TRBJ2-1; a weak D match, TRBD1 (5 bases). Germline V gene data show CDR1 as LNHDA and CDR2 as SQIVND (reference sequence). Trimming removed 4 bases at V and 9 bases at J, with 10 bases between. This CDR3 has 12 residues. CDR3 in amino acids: CASSKDTGEQFF. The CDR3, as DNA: TGTGCCAGTAGTAAGGACACCGGTGAGCAGTTCTTC.

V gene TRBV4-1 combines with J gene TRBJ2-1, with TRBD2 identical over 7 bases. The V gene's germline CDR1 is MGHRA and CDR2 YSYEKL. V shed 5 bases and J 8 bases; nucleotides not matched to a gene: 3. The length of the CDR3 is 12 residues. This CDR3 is CASSYGLDEQFF. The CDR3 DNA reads TGCGCCAGCAGCTATGGACTAGATGAGCAGTTCTTC.